The clone carrying this T cell receptor beta chain was counted a few times. Its antigen is undetermined. A much larger clone differs by one base, so this may be a read error. Study outcomes and limitations: The larger cohort examined one V-J beta rearrangement, not whole repertoires. Tumor Treg TCRs overlapped most with tumor naive CD4+ cells.

Semi-nested PCR with Nested Universal Primer A followed constant-region reverse priming of full-length variable regions. TCRdb passed the 5' RACE reads through MiXCR, listing each CDR3 protein once. The table has some 9,100 distinct CDR3 sequences, 13% to 15% seen once. Cells sorted as Tregs were CD4+, CD25+ and CD127-/low. The TCR originated in a female donor with breast cancer. Sequenced material: Tregs sorted from blood.

The CDR3 spells CASSLGRTGGHEQYF. The CDR3 DNA sequence: TGCGCCAGCAGCTTGGGGCGGACCGGGGGACACGAGCAGTACTTC. This sequence joins TRBV5-1 and TRBJ2-7; D possibly corresponds to TRBD2 (6 bases). Per germline, CDR1 SGHRS and CDR2 YFSETQ. The V end was cut by 0 bases, the J end by 5 bases, with 15 bases between. The CDR3 runs to 15 residues.